Sequencing of this T cell receptor beta chain was carried out in a study of technical replicates of blood from several donors. The table came from immunoSEQ multiplex PCR; TCRdb's copy has only in-frame clones and leaves some out. Among tens of thousands of clones, approximately 87% were seen once, and the ten largest hold roughly 5%. This clone was counted a single time. CDR3 size: 19 residues. Per germline, CDR1 WSHSY and CDR2 SAAADI. J gave up 7 bases and V 11 bases, and 29 bases lay outside the gene matches. The clonotype comes from a human donor in good health. Some clones in this sample may be carry-over from other donors' samples. The chain links TRBV10-2 to TRBJ2-7; 10 bases are shared with TRBD2. Sequenced sample: PBMCs. CDR3 protein: CAPWTNPAGGPTYGGEQYF. The DNA of the CDR3 is TGCGCCCCTTGGACAAACCCAGCGGGAGGGCCCACGTACGGGGGAGAGCAGTACTTC.